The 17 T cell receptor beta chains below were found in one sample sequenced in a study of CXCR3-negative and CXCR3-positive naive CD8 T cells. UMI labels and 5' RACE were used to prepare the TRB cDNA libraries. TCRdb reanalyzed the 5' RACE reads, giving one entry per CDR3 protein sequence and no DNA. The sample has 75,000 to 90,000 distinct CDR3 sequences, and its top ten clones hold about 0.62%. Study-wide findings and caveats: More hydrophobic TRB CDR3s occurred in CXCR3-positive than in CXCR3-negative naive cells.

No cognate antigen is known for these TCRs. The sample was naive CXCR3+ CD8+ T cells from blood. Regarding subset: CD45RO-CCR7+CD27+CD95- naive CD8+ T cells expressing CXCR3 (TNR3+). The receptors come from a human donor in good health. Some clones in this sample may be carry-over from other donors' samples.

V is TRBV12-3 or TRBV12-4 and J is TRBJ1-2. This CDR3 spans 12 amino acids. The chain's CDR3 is CASSQGRGGYTF.

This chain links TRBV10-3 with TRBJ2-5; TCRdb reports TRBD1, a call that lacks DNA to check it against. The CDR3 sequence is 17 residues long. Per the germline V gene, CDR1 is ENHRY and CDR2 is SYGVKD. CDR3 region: CAISESADTTQGETQYF.

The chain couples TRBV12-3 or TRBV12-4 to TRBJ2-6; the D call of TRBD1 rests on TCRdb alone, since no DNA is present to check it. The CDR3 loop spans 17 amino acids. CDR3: CASSLGGWFSGANVLTF.

The CDR3 loop is CASSFRTATEAFF. This rearrangement joins TRBV5-1 to TRBJ1-1; TCRdb designates TRBD1, a call that cannot be tested without DNA. This CDR3 region has 13 residues. Germline V gene sequence: CDR1 SGHRS, CDR2 YFSETQ.

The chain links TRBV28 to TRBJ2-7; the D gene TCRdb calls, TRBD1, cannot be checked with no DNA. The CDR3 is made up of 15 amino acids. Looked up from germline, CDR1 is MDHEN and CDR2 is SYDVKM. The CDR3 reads CASRPGQDLSYEQYF.

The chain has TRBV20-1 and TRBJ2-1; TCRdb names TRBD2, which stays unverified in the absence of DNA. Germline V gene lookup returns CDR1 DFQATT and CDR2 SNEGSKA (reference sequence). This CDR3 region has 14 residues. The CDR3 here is CSASGSGSRYEQFF.

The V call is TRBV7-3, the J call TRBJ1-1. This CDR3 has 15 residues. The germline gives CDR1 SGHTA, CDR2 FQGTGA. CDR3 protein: CASSLTGQANTEAFF.

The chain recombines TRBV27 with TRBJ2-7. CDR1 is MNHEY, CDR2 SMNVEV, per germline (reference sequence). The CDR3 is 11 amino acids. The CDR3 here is CATGIPYEQYF.

The CDR3 region is CASSSSGDQSEQYF. V and J are TRBV28 and TRBJ2-7; TCRdb reports TRBD1, a call that lacks DNA to check it against. Per germline, CDR1 MDHEN and CDR2 SYDVKM. The CDR3 runs 14 residues.

The CDR3 spells CASSGTANSPLHF. The chain employs TRBV19 and TRBJ1-6; as DNA is missing, the TRBD1 call by TCRdb cannot be tested. CDR3 length: 13 amino acids. Looked up from germline, CDR1 is LNHDA and CDR2 is SQIVND (reference sequence).

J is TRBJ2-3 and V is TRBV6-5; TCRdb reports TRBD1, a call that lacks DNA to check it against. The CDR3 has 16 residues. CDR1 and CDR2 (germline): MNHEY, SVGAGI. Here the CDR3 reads CASSQSGGGSTDTQYF.

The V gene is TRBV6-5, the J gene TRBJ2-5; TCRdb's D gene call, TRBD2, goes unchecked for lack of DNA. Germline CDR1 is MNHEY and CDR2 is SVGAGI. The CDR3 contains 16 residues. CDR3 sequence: CASSYWLAGGGETQYF.

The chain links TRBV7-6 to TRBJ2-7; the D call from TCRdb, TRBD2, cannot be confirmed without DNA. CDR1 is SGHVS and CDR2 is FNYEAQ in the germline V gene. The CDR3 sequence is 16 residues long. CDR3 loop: CASSSIIAAGDYEQYF.

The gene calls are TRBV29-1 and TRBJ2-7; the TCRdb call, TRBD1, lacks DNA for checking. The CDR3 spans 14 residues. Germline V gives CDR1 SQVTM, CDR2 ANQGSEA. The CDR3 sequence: CSVETDSAAYEQYF.

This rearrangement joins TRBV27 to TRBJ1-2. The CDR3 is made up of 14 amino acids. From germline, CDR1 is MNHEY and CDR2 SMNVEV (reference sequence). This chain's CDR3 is CASSLDPAYYGYTF.

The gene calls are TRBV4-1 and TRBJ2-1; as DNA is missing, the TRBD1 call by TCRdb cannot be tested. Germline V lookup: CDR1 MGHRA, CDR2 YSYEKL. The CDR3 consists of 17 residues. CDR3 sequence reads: CASSQEGDTGAENEQFF.

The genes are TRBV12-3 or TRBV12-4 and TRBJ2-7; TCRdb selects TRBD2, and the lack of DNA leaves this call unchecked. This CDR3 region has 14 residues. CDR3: CASSSGLHSYEQYF.